This T cell receptor (beta chain) was recovered during a study of blood T cell repertoires in COVID-19 (dated by TCRdb to the early 2020s). Regarding the research as a whole: Collaborator samples came from the United States, Italy and Spain and covered acute and convalescent phases of COVID-19. Samples came from the ongoing ImmuneRACE study (first 160 participants) plus 1,254 subjects from 6 global collaborators. The dataset comprised deeply sampled blood TCRbeta repertoires from subjects exposed to, actively infected with, or recovered from COVID-19. The repertoires were released in a freely available public database intended as a resource for research on the immune response to SARS-CoV-2. The prospective study material was composed of cDNA or gDNA derived from T cells, B-cell-depleted T cells, or PBMCs. Where HLA class I and class II types were available, the types were taken from metadata supplied by the sample provider, not from assay-based typing. Nearly every sample came with metadata listing a de-identified subject ID, COVID-19 status, age in years and sex. General study outcomes and caveats: The quantity of clinical and demographic metadata differed by source and by participant and was supplied without curation.

The immunoSEQ Assay, a bias-controlled multiplex PCR, was used to amplify TCRbeta CDR3 regions from genomic DNA. The authors' analysis ran thus. The number of nucleated cells in each sample was estimated by amplification of reference gene primers within the assay. To quantify the absolute abundance of each unique TCRbeta CDR3 rearrangement, sequence reads were collapsed and filtered. For each sample, productive Simpson clonality was calculated by taking the square root of Simpson's diversity index across productive rearrangements. This immuneACCESS table, as held by TCRdb, lists in-frame sequences with V and J called but not all clones. Of the missing ones, under half trace to an unresolved V gene in checked studies; the others have no known cause. That table is the source of V, J and clone size, and D and trimming were worked out from the DNA. The sample includes roughly 230,000 clones, with about four fifths observed a single time. Of the sample, under 3.5% falls within the top ten clones.

Enrolling through a virtual design, the prospective study's participants ranged in age from roughly 18 to 100 years and lived across roughly 23 United States geographic areas. Cohort assignment in the prospective study relied on participant-reported clinical history from a screening survey and a study questionnaire. Recovered participants in ImmuneRACE Cohort 3 were defined by two consecutive negative NP/OP PCR tests, clearance by a healthcare professional, or resolution of symptoms. In the prospective study, whole blood, serum and a nasopharyngeal or oropharyngeal swab were collected from each participant by mobile phlebotomists. Additional blood draws and questionnaires over an approximately two-month period could optionally be provided by prospective study participants. Prospective study blood samples were shipped either frozen or at room temperature before DNA extraction. CDR1 and CDR2 (SGDLS, YYNGEE) derive from the germline V gene. The junction shows trimming of 3 bases on V and 3 bases on J, and the gene matches do not reach 5 bases of it. The CDR3 numbers 14 residues from cysteine through phenylalanine. The CDR3 DNA has 42 bases and is translated from base 1.

Note on this clone: The antigen this receptor binds is unknown. It has no much larger one-base neighbor in the sample; base qualities were not kept.

The material sequenced was PBMCs or T cells enriched from blood (not recorded which). The rearrangement joined TRBV9 to TRBJ1-2; 7 junctional bases match TRBD1. This receptor was taken from a woman aged 55-70 years who had recovered from COVID-19. The DNA sequence is given as TGTGCCAGCAGCGAGGGACAGTGGCACTATGGCTACACCTTC. The resulting protein is CASSEGQWHYGYTF. With the rest looked up from the reference TRBV9 and TRBJ1-2 genes rather than sequenced, the full variable domain is DSGVTQTPKHLITATGQRVTLRCSPRSGDLSVYWYQQSLDQGLQFLIQYYNGEERAKGNILERFSAQQFPDLHSELNLSSLELGDSALYFCASSEGQWHYGYTFGSGTRLTVV.